This TCR beta chain came from a study of shared clonotypes between healthy human individuals. Study-wide points: Read depth was anticipated to influence clonotype sharing among donors. Though the depth was large, rarefaction showed that sorted-subset sequencing was incomplete.

It was across several immunoSEQ plates that each subset's genomic DNA was evenly split. Generated by immunoSEQ multiplex PCR, the TCRdb table keeps only in-frame clones and is missing some. The data contain roughly 2.2 million clones, around 90% of them seen just once; the ten biggest clones take up approximately 0.4%. The V and J ends lost 4 bases and 9 bases, in that order; junction bases with no gene match: 5. Germline CDR1 is SGHRS and CDR2 is YFSETQ. There are 12 residues in the CDR3. This clone was seen a single time. Its cognate antigen is unknown. The sample taken for sequencing was naive CD4+ T cells from PBMCs. Subset denoted: CD45RA+ positively selected. This receptor was obtained from a man between 18 and 35 years old in good health. Some clones in this sample may be carry-over from other donors' samples. The V and J genes are TRBV5-1 and TRBJ1-2, with 8 positions matching TRBD1. CDR3 DNA: TGCGCCAGCAGCCCGGACAGGGTGAGCTACACCTTC. Residues: CASSPDRVSYTF.